One sample yielded the 16 T cell receptor beta chains listed below, sequenced in a study of blood T cell repertoires in COVID-19. Some clones are missing from TCRdb's copy, which holds only in-frame ones; the method was immunoSEQ multiplex PCR. The sample records hundreds of thousands of clones, around 88% being singletons. The sample comprised PBMCs or T cells enriched from blood (not recorded which). These receptors all stem from a man aged 35 to 55 who had recovered from COVID-19.

The J gene is TRBJ2-7, the V gene TRBV6-5; D possibly corresponds to TRBD1 (6 bases). The germline V gene encodes CDR1 MNHEY and CDR2 SVGAGI. There are 14 residues in the CDR3. Trimming left V 6 bases short and J 2 bases short, with 14 bases between. The CDR3 DNA reads TGTGCCAGCAGCCCCAGGACAGATACCTACGAGCAGTACTTC. Protein product: CASSPRTDTYEQYF.

The chain combines TRBV7-2 with TRBJ1-4, with D perhaps TRBD1 (6 bases). From germline, CDR1 is SGHTA and CDR2 FQGNSA. V dropped 1 base and J dropped 0 bases, with 15 bases sitting between them. CDR3 size: 18 residues. For the CDR3, the DNA is TGTGCCAGCAGCTTAGTGGGGGGGGCCTCCGCAACTAATGAAAAACTGTTTTTT. This translates into CASSLVGGASATNEKLFF.

The CDR3 here is CASSSRTGGEEAFF. The CDR3 DNA follows: TGTGCCAGCAGCTCGCGCACAGGGGGGGAGGAAGCTTTCTTT. The J gene is TRBJ1-1, the V gene TRBV9; TRBD1 matches 8 bases. The CDR3 is 14 residues long. V lost 4 bases and J lost 8; bases outside the gene matches: 10. The V gene's germline CDR1 is SGDLS and CDR2 YYNGEE.

The chain combines TRBV11-3 with TRBJ2-1; TRBD1 aligns across 9 bases. There are 15 residues in the CDR3. Germline CDR1 is SGHNT and CDR2 is YENEEA. With V trimmed by 5 bases and J by 6 bases, 8 bases remained unmatched. The CDR3 nucleotides are TGTGCCAGCAGCCTGCCGGGACAGGGTCGCAATGAGCAGTTCTTC. It translates to CASSLPGQGRNEQFF.

The chain is built from TRBV6-5 and TRBJ2-5, with 8 nucleotides matching TRBD1. Germline V gene lookup returns CDR1 MNHEY and CDR2 SVGAGI. The CDR3 contains 15 residues. J was trimmed by 3 bases and V by 4 bases; bases with no gene match: 7. The CDR3 nucleotides are TGTGCCAGCAGTTCCCCGACAGGGGTCGAAGAGACCCAGTACTTC. Translated: CASSSPTGVEETQYF.

The V call is TRBV7-2, the J call TRBJ2-2; D is unclear. Germline CDR1 is SGHTA and CDR2 is FQGNSA. The CDR3 covers 16 residues. The ends were cut back, 0 bases at V and 6 bases at J, with 14 bases in the middle. The CDR3 reads CASSLARRAPPGELFF. The DNA for the CDR3 is TGTGCCAGCAGCTTAGCCCGGAGAGCGCCTCCCGGGGAGCTGTTTTTT. Supplemented by reference TRBV7-2 and TRBJ2-2, the full variable domain reads GAGVSQSPSNKVTEKGKDVELRCDPISGHTALYWYRQSLGQGLEFLIYFQGNSAPDKSGLPSDRFSAERTGGSVSTLTIQRTQQEDSAVYLCASSLARRAPPGELFFGEGSRLTVL.

The chain joins TRBV3-1 (or the pseudogene TRBV3-2) to TRBJ1-5; no clear D. CDR1 is LGHDT and CDR2 is YNNKEL in the germline V gene (reference sequence). Trimming stripped 1 base from V and 0 bases from J, with 4 bases between. The CDR3 sequence is 14 residues long. In DNA, the CDR3 is TGTGCCAGCAGCCAAGGCGGTAGCAATCAGCCCCAGCATTTT. Translating it yields CASSQGGSNQPQHF.

The rearrangement joins TRBV27 to TRBJ1-6, with D possibly matching TRBD1 (5 bases). The CDR3 is 14 residues long. Deletions cut 7 bases from V and 7 bases from J, with 14 bases between. The germline CDR1 and CDR2 sequences are MNHEY and SMNVEV (reference sequence). CDR3 nucleotides: TGTGCCAGCACGGTGGCAGGGCTGAATTCACCCCTCCACTTT. This translates into CASTVAGLNSPLHF.

The chain recombines TRBV29-1 with TRBJ2-1, with TRBD2 as a possible D gene (6 bases). In germline, CDR1 is SQVTM, CDR2 ANQGSEA. Trimming cost V 3 bases and J 5 bases, with 11 bases left between them. This CDR3 contains 13 residues. The CDR3 region is CSVDGGTNNEQFF. CDR3 nucleotide sequence: TGCAGCGTTGATGGCGGGACGAACAATGAGCAGTTCTTC.

CDR3: CASSEDRDNSPLHF. The CDR3 coding sequence is TGTGCCAGCAGTGAGGACAGGGATAATTCACCCCTCCACTTT. The chain links TRBV6-4 to TRBJ1-6; 8 nucleotides line up with TRBD1. Germline CDR1 and CDR2: MRHNA and SNTAGT. This CDR3 comprises 14 residues. Trimming removed 3 bases from V and 5 bases from J; junction bases left unmatched: 0.

The CDR3 region is CASSQVVGTDSYGYTF. DNA of the CDR3: TGCGCCAGCAGCCAAGTGGTAGGGACAGACTCTTATGGCTACACCTTC. The chain uses TRBV4-1 and TRBJ1-2, with 7 bases aligning to TRBD1. The junction had 10 bases not matched to a gene; V was cut back by 1 base and J by 5 bases. There are 16 residues in the CDR3. Germline CDR1 MGHRA, CDR2 YSYEKL.

This chain uses TRBV9 with TRBJ2-1; 7 positions agree with TRBD2. The germline V gene encodes CDR1 SGDLS and CDR2 YYNGEE. The CDR3 sequence is 15 residues long. J was trimmed by 3 bases and V by 4 bases; bases with no gene match: 7. The CDR3 nucleotides read TGTGCCAGCAGCCTAGGCGGGGGAAACTACAATGAGCAGTTCTTC. Translation: CASSLGGGNYNEQFF.

The chain uses TRBV19 and TRBJ1-2; no clear D. The CDR3 length is 15 residues. Germline CDR1 LNHDA, CDR2 SQIVND (reference sequence). V dropped 0 bases and J dropped 2 bases, with 10 bases sitting between them. CDR3 protein: CASSIDPGRNYGYTF. The CDR3, as DNA: TGTGCCAGTAGTATAGATCCGGGAAGAAACTATGGCTACACCTTC.

This clone was counted a single time. The chain's CDR3 is CASSQDGGFTYEQYF. CDR3 nucleotides: TGCGCCAGCAGCCAAGATGGGGGGTTCACCTACGAGCAGTACTTC. This rearrangement joins TRBV4-1 to TRBJ2-7; D perhaps matches TRBD2 (6 bases). Germline V gene sequence: CDR1 MGHRA, CDR2 YSYEKL. The ends were cut back, 0 bases at V and 2 bases at J, with 11 bases in the middle. The CDR3 runs to 15 residues.

The chain couples TRBV27 to TRBJ2-3; TRBD2 agrees at 8 bases. Germline V gene sequence: CDR1 MNHEY, CDR2 SMNVEV (reference sequence). The V gene end was trimmed by 2 bases and the J gene end by 2 bases; junction bases not matched to a gene: 9. This CDR3 has 17 amino acids. The CDR3 bases are TGTGCCAGCAGTTTAGGTTCGGCTAGCGGGTTCACAGATACGCAGTATTTT. The encoded protein is CASSLGSASGFTDTQYF.

The chain joins TRBV21-1 to TRBJ1-5. TRBV21-1 is a pseudogene segment. The CDR3 is 15 amino acids. In DNA form, the CDR3 reads TGTGCCAGCAGCAAAGGGAGGCTTAGCAATCAGCCCCAGCATTTT. Its protein product is CASSKGRLSNQPQHF.